Below, 28 T cell receptor beta chains from the same sample are listed, as sequenced in a study of shared T cell receptors in the human thymus. Profiling relied on immunoSEQ multiplex PCR, and the TCRdb table lists in-frame clones only, not all of them. The sample records 700,000 to 750,000 clones, roughly 85% being singletons. The sample also formed part of further work on human thymus T cells.

Sequencing was performed on thymocytes. These receptor sequences come from a girl under three years old with a congenital heart defect.

The chain carries TRBV15 and TRBJ1-1; no firm D call. Germline assignment: CDR1 LNHNV and CDR2 YYDKDF (reference sequence). The CDR3 is 13 amino acids. The V gene lost 8 bases and the J gene lost 4 bases, with 14 bases spanning the gap. The CDR3 coding sequence is TGTGCCACCGGTAATATGGAGGGCACTGAAGCTTTCTTT. Its protein product is CATGNMEGTEAFF.

This clone appeared once. The chain carries TRBV7-2 and TRBJ1-1; 7 nucleotides align to TRBD1. CDR3 length: 14 residues. The junction had 6 bases not matched to a gene; V was cut back by 3 bases and J by 5 bases. In germline, CDR1 is SGHTA, CDR2 FQGNSA. The CDR3: CASSFKFRGTEAFF. The CDR3 nucleotides are TGTGCCAGCAGCTTCAAATTCAGGGGGACTGAAGCTTTCTTT.

The chain combines TRBV9 with TRBJ2-7; 7 nucleotides align to TRBD2. There are 17 residues in the CDR3. Germline values: CDR1 SGDLS, CDR2 YYNGEE. The junction had 9 bases not matched to a gene; V was cut back by 0 bases and J by 0 bases. CDR3 nucleotide sequence: TGTGCCAGCAGCGTAGGTCCCAGCGGGGAACTCTCCTACGAGCAGTACTTC. This gives the protein CASSVGPSGELSYEQYF.

The chain joins TRBV9 to TRBJ1-2, with D possibly matching TRBD1 (5 bases). Germline assignment: CDR1 SGDLS and CDR2 YYNGEE. The length of the CDR3 is 13 residues. The V and J ends lost 7 bases and 2 bases respectively, with 12 bases between them. Written as DNA, the CDR3 is TGTGCCAGCGCTGGGGCCGAAAACTATGGCTACACCTTC. This translates into CASAGAENYGYTF. The variable domain in full, with the rest retrieved from reference TRBV9 and TRBJ1-2, is DSGVTQTPKHLITATGQRVTLRCSPRSGDLSVYWYQQSLDQGLQFLIQYYNGEERAKGNILERFSAQQFPDLHSELNLSSLELGDSALYFCASAGAENYGYTFGSGTRLTVV.

This clone appeared once. V usage is TRBV4-1 and J usage is TRBJ1-5; weak D call: TRBD1 (5 bases). Trimming stripped 2 bases from V and 2 bases from J, with 13 bases between. The CDR3 is 16 residues long. Germline values: CDR1 MGHRA, CDR2 YSYEKL. CDR3 loop: CASSQLQEVGNQPQHF. In DNA, the CDR3 is TGCGCCAGCAGCCAACTACAGGAAGTGGGCAATCAGCCCCAGCATTTT.

The chain uses TRBV11-2 and TRBJ2-3; no definite D call. Trimming pared 3 bases from V and 0 bases from J, leaving 10 bases between. The CDR3 loop spans 15 amino acids. Germline V gene data show CDR1 as SGHAT and CDR2 as FQNNGV. The CDR3 DNA reads as TGTGCCAGCAGCTTCCTACCCTTGAGCACAGATACGCAGTATTTT. It encodes CASSFLPLSTDTQYF. Looking up the rest from reference TRBV11-2 and TRBJ2-3 gives the full variable domain: EAGVAQSPRYKIIEKRQSVAFWCNPISGHATLYWYQQILGQGPKLLIQFQNNGVVDDSQLPKDRFSAERLKGVDSTLKIQPAKLEDSAVYLCASSFLPLSTDTQYFGPGTRLTVL.

This chain uses TRBV28 with TRBJ1-2; 8 nucleotides match TRBD1. CDR1 and CDR2 from the germline V gene are MDHEN and SYDVKM. This CDR3 spans 16 amino acids. V dropped 5 bases and J dropped 8; count of bases not matched to a gene: 16. The CDR3 loop reads CASSHRSPGGVYGYTF. CDR3 in DNA: TGTGCCAGCAGTCATCGAAGCCCAGGGGGCGTGTACGGCTACACCTTC.

The V call is TRBV2, the J call TRBJ2-1; 7 nucleotides align to TRBD1. The CDR3 runs 13 residues. Germline trimming cut 10 bases from V and 9 bases from J; bases unmatched to any gene: 12. Per the germline V gene, CDR1 is SNHLY and CDR2 is FYNNEI. The CDR3 nucleotides are TGTGCCACCGAAACAGGGGTGGACGGTGAGCAGTTCTTC. The encoded protein is CATETGVDGEQFF.

V gene TRBV4-3 combines with J gene TRBJ2-2, with 7 nucleotides matching TRBD1. The CDR3 consists of 14 residues. Per germline, CDR1 LGHNA and CDR2 YSLEER. V lost 7 bases, J lost 7 bases, and 9 bases stayed unmatched. The CDR3 reads CASKRSTGIGELFF. The DNA for the CDR3 is TGCGCCAGCAAAAGATCGACAGGGATCGGGGAGCTGTTTTTT.

As to this clone: One end of the junction is discordant with germline, which a read error may explain. This sequence joins TRBV27 and TRBJ1-6, with D unclear. The CDR3 has 14 residues. Germline CDR1 reads MNHEY; CDR2 reads SMNVEV (reference sequence). Here the CDR3 DNA reads TGTGCCAGCGTCGAACCCCACTATAATTCCCCCCTCCACTTT. It yields the protein CASVEPHYNSPLHF.

The V gene is TRBV19, the J gene TRBJ2-7, with no clear D. The V and J ends lost 3 bases and 4 bases respectively, with 16 bases between them. Looked up from germline, CDR1 is LNHDA and CDR2 is SQIVND (reference sequence). The CDR3 extends over 15 amino acids. The CDR3 coding sequence is TGTGCCAGTAGTATCGGGTATTCCGATCTATACGAGCAGTACTTC. Amino acids: CASSIGYSDLYEQYF.

The chain joins TRBV6-1 to TRBJ1-1; no clear D. This CDR3 spans 14 amino acids. Trimming took off 7 bases at V and 1 base at J, with 13 bases between the two ends. Germline-derived CDR1 and CDR2 are MNHNS and SASEGT. DNA for the CDR3: TGTGCCAGCATTGATCAGGAAAGGAACACTGAAGCTTTCTTT. Protein product: CASIDQERNTEAFF.

This clone came up a few times. This chain links TRBV6-1 with TRBJ2-3, with 9 bases matching TRBD2. Per germline, CDR1 MNHNS and CDR2 SASEGT. V shed 9 bases and J 3 bases; nucleotides not matched to a gene: 10. There are 15 residues in the CDR3. The CDR3 DNA reads as TGTGCCAGTCGCCCGGGACTAGCTAGGACAGATACGCAGTATTTT. It is translated as CASRPGLARTDTQYF.

The chain couples TRBV5-5 to TRBJ2-7, with D perhaps TRBD2 (6 bases). V lost 1 base to trimming and J lost 0 bases, with 11 bases between them. The CDR3 length is 15 residues. The V gene's germline CDR1 is SGHKS and CDR2 YYEKEE (reference sequence). The CDR3 here is CASSLLAGRSYEQYF. The DNA for the CDR3 is TGTGCCAGCAGCTTGCTGGCGGGGCGCTCCTACGAGCAGTACTTC.

This chain links TRBV13 with TRBJ2-3, with D perhaps matching TRBD2 (6 bases). The CDR3 length is 18 residues. From germline, CDR1 is PRHDT and CDR2 FYEKMQ (reference sequence). V gave up 3 bases and J gave up 0 bases, with 19 bases separating them. Here the CDR3 DNA reads TGTGCCAGCAGCTTCAATACGGAGGGACGGGGTAGCACAGATACGCAGTATTTT. It encodes CASSFNTEGRGSTDTQYF. The full variable domain, with the rest looked up from reference TRBV13 and TRBJ2-3, is AAGVIQSPRHLIKEKRETATLKCYPIPRHDTVYWYQQGPGQDPQFLISFYEKMQSDKGSIPDRFSAQQFSDYHSELNMSSLELGDSALYFCASSFNTEGRGSTDTQYFGPGTRLTVL.

The V gene is TRBV9, the J gene TRBJ1-6; a possible D gene is TRBD1 (5 bases). V dropped 4 bases and J dropped 3 bases, with 14 bases sitting between them. Germline-derived CDR1 and CDR2 are SGDLS and YYNGEE. The CDR3 consists of 16 residues. CDR3 amino acids: CASSPHSQDYNSPLHF. The DNA for the CDR3 is TGTGCCAGCAGCCCCCACTCACAGGACTATAATTCACCCCTCCACTTT.

The chain is built from TRBV28 and TRBJ2-6; possibly TRBD1 for D (6 bases). From germline, CDR1 is MDHEN and CDR2 SYDVKM. V lost 6 bases, J lost 0 bases, and 18 bases lay in between. This CDR3 spans 18 amino acids. CDR3 protein: CASRRTGLGRSGANVLTF. The CDR3 DNA follows: TGTGCCAGCAGGCGAACAGGGTTGGGCCGCTCTGGGGCCAACGTCCTGACTTTC.

The chain couples TRBV4-3 to TRBJ2-3, with 9 bases aligning to TRBD2. CDR1 and CDR2 from the germline V gene are LGHNA and YSLEER. Trimming cost V 5 bases and J 6 bases; bases outside gene matches: 6. This CDR3 spans 14 amino acids. DNA of the CDR3: TGCGCCAGCAGCTTATCCAGCGGGGGGGATACGCAGTATTTT. Translating it yields CASSLSSGGDTQYF.

This clone is a singleton in its sample. The chain links TRBV4-3 to TRBJ1-4, with TRBD1 as a possible D gene (6 bases). CDR3 length equals 15 residues. CDR1 is LGHNA and CDR2 is YSLEER in the germline V gene. Trimming left V 4 bases short and J 8 bases short, with 17 bases between. The CDR3 DNA is TGCGCCAGCAGCCCAGAATGCCTGGGGGCGGAAAAACTGTTTTTT. This sequence encodes CASSPECLGAEKLFF.

This clone was seen once. This chain uses TRBV7-9 with TRBJ1-2; D not certain. CDR1 and CDR2 (germline): SEHNR, FQNEAQ (reference sequence). V was pared by 4 bases and J by 3 bases, with 9 bases between. The CDR3 loop spans 13 amino acids. CDR3 nucleotides: TGTGCCAGCAGCTCGGAGCGGCACTATGGCTACACCTTC. This translates into CASSSERHYGYTF.

V is TRBV7-6 and J is TRBJ2-7; D may be TRBD1 (5 bases). CDR1 is SGHVS, CDR2 FNYEAQ, per germline. The CDR3 totals 14 residues. Trimming left V 1 base short and J 4 bases short, with 11 bases between. The CDR3 sequence is CASSLGNPGYEQYF. In DNA form, the CDR3 reads TGTGCCAGCAGCTTAGGAAACCCAGGGTACGAGCAGTACTTC.

This clone occurred once. CDR3 bases: TGTGCCAGCACCGACAGGGTATTCTCCTACGAGCAGTACTTC. Translating gives CASTDRVFSYEQYF. J is TRBJ2-7 and V is TRBV6-1; 7 positions match TRBD1. The trim removed 7 bases at V and 0 bases at J, leaving 6 bases unmatched. The CDR3 runs 14 residues. Germline CDR1 is MNHNS and CDR2 is SASEGT.

The chain joins TRBV19 to TRBJ1-2; D might be TRBD1 (6 bases). This CDR3 is 13 amino acids long. Germline-derived CDR1 and CDR2 are LNHDA and SQIVND (reference sequence). The V and J ends lost 5 bases and 6 bases respectively, with 13 bases between them. The CDR3 sequence: CASSLSGADGYTF. CDR3 in DNA: TGTGCCAGTAGTCTATCAGGGGCGGATGGCTACACCTTC.

The J gene is TRBJ2-1, the V gene TRBV9; 8 bases align to TRBD2. The CDR3 extends over 16 amino acids. V dropped 0 bases and J dropped 4; count of bases not matched to a gene: 6. The V gene's germline CDR1 is SGDLS and CDR2 YYNGEE. Written as DNA, the CDR3 is TGTGCCAGCAGCGTAGATACGGGGGGGTATTACAATGAGCAGTTCTTC. Protein: CASSVDTGGYYNEQFF.

V gene TRBV5-4 combines with J gene TRBJ1-1; D possibly corresponds to TRBD1 (6 bases). The CDR3 is 14 amino acids. CDR1 and CDR2 from the germline V gene are SGHNT and YYREEE (reference sequence). V was shortened by 3 bases and J by 1 base, with 10 bases between the two germline ends. In DNA, the CDR3 is TGTGCCAGCAGCTGCGGACAGACGAACACTGAAGCTTTCTTT. As protein: CASSCGQTNTEAFF.

This clone was picked up one time. This chain joins TRBV11-2 and TRBJ1-2; the D gene is possibly TRBD1 (5 bases). Germline V lookup: CDR1 SGHAT, CDR2 FQNNGV. V lost 7 bases, J lost 1 base, and 10 bases lay in between. The CDR3 length is 13 residues. The CDR3: CASKRQLNYGYTF. The CDR3 DNA sequence: TGTGCCAGCAAGAGACAGCTTAACTATGGCTACACCTTC.

The J gene is TRBJ1-2, the V gene TRBV7-8; maybe TRBD1 (5 bases). Germline-derived CDR1 and CDR2 are SGHVS and FQNEAQ. This CDR3 region has 13 residues. The V end was cut by 5 bases, the J end by 4 bases, with 11 bases between. DNA for the CDR3: TGTGCCAGCAGCCCGTGGGGCCGCTATGGCTACACCTTC. Translating gives CASSPWGRYGYTF.

V usage is TRBV19 and J usage is TRBJ1-5, with TRBD1 matching over 10 bases. Trimming at V came to 4 bases and at J to 0 bases, leaving 12 bases not matched to a gene. The CDR3 contains 19 residues. CDR1 is LNHDA, CDR2 SQIVND, per germline (reference sequence). The CDR3 loop is CASSTETGGAHYSNQPQHF. The CDR3 bases are TGTGCCAGTAGTACCGAGACAGGGGGCGCCCATTATAGCAATCAGCCCCAGCATTTT.